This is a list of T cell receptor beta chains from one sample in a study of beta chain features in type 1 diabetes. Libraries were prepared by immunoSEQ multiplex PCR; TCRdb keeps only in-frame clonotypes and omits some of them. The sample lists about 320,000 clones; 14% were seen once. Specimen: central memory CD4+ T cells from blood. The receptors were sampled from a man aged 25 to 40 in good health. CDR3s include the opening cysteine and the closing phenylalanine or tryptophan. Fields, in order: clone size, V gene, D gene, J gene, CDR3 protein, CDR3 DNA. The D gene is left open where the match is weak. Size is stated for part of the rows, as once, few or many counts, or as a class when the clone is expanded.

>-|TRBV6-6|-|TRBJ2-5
CAISGAGSPETQYF
TGTGCCATCAGTGGGGCAGGGAGCCCAGAGACCCAGTACTTC
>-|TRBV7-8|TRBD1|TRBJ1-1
CASSLVGGDYGAFF
TGTGCCAGCAGCTTAGTAGGGGGCGACTATGGTGCTTTCTTT
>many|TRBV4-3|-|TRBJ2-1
CASSQDPRQGNEQFF
TGCGCCAGCAGCCAAGATCCCCGGCAGGGGAATGAGCAGTTCTTC
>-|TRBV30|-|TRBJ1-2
CAWSRDYYGYTF
TGTGCCTGGAGTCGAGACTACTATGGCTACACCTTC
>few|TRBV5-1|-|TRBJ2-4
CASSLQPGDIQYF
TGCGCCAGCAGCTTACAACCTGGGGACATTCAGTACTTC
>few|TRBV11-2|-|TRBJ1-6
CASSSPGARGSPLHF
TGTGCCAGCAGCTCCCCAGGGGCGAGAGGCTCACCCCTCCACTTT
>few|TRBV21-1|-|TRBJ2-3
CASSKGVATTSTDTQYF
TGTGCCAGCAGCAAGGGGGTAGCGACTACTAGCACAGATACGCAGTATTTT
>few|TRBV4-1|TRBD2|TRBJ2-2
CASSRQISGRVNTGELFF
TGCGCCAGCAGCCGACAGATTAGCGGGAGGGTGAACACCGGGGAGCTGTTTTTT
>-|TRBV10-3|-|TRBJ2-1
CAVTSSKGANEQFF
TGTGCCGTGACTTCTTCAAAAGGGGCCAATGAGCAGTTCTTC
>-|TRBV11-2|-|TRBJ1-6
CASSLRADRSPLHF
TGTGCCAGCAGCTTAAGGGCAGACCGTTCACCCCTCCACTTT
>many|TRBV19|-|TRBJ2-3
CASSIGGTLADTQYF
TGTGCCAGTAGTATAGGGGGCACTTTAGCGGATACGCAGTATTTT
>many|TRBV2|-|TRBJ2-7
CASSEFGTYEQYF
TGTGCCAGCAGTGAATTCGGCACCTACGAGCAGTACTTC
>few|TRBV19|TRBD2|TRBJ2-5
CASSTTGTTQETQYF
TGTGCCAGTAGTACGACCGGGACTACTCAAGAGACCCAGTACTTC
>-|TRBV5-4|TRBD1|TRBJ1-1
CASSQETTGDTEAFF
TGTGCCAGCAGCCAGGAAACAACAGGGGACACTGAAGCTTTCTTT
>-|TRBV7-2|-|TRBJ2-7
CASSLVQGATYEQYF
TGTGCCAGCAGCTTGGTTCAGGGAGCCACCTACGAGCAGTACTTC
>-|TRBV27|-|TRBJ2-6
CASSLSLAVTSGANVLTF
TGTGCCAGCAGTTTATCTCTGGCGGTTACCTCTGGGGCCAACGTCCTGACTTTC
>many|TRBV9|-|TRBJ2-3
CASSARHRADTQYF
TGTGCCAGCAGCGCGCGCCACAGGGCAGATACGCAGTATTTT
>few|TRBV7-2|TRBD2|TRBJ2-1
CASSLQRGGTNEQFF
TGTGCCAGCAGCTTACAGCGGGGGGGCACCAATGAGCAGTTCTTC
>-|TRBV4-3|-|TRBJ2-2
CASSQRQGGAGELFF
TGCGCCAGCAGCCAACGCCAAGGCGGAGCCGGGGAGCTGTTTTTT
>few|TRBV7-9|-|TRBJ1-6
CASSLLGQGGSPLHF
TGTGCCAGCAGCTTACTCGGTCAGGGTGGCTCACCCCTCCACTTT
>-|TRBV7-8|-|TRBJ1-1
CASSIRASNTEAFF
TGTGCCAGCAGCATCAGGGCCTCGAACACTGAAGCTTTCTTT
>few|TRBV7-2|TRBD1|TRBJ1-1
CASSLVVFGLTGKF
TGTGCCAGCAGCTTAGTTGTTTTCGGTCTGACAGGGAAATTT
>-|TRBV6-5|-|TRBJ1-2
CASRPLMGEGYTF
TGTGCCAGCAGGCCCCTTATGGGGGAAGGCTACACCTTC
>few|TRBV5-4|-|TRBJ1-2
CASSSERPNYGYTF
TGTGCCAGCAGCTCGGAGCGACCTAACTATGGCTACACCTTC
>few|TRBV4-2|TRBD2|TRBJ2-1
CASSQVRASGDYNEQFF
TGTGCCAGCAGCCAAGTTAGGGCTAGCGGGGACTACAATGAGCAGTTCTTC
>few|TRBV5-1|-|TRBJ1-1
CASSLDRETEAFF
TGCGCCAGCAGCTTGGACAGGGAAACTGAAGCTTTCTTT
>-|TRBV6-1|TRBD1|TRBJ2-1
CASSEGGTGALSEQFF
TGTGCCAGCAGTGAAGGCGGGACAGGGGCGCTTAGTGAGCAGTTCTTC
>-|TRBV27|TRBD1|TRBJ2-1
CASTYSGTAVLNEQFF
TGTGCCAGCACCTATTCCGGGACAGCTGTTCTGAATGAGCAGTTCTTC
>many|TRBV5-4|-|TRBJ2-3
CASSARGLSADTQYF
TGTGCCAGCAGCGCGAGAGGACTTTCTGCGGATACGCAGTATTTT
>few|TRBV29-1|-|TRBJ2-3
CSVARGTDTQYF
TGCAGCGTTGCCAGGGGTACCGATACGCAGTATTTT
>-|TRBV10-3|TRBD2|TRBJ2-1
CASLAGERDEQFF
TGTGCCTCTTTAGCGGGAGAACGGGACGAGCAGTTCTTC
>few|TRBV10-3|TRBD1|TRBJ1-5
CAIRETGEPNQPQHF
TGTGCCATCAGGGAAACAGGGGAACCCAATCAGCCCCAGCATTTT
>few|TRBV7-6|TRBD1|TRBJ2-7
CASSLAWDRNEQYF
TGTGCCAGCAGCTTAGCGTGGGACAGGAACGAGCAGTACTTC
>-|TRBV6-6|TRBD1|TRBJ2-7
CASSYRDSSYEQYF
TGTGCCAGCAGTTACCGGGACAGCTCCTACGAGCAGTACTTC
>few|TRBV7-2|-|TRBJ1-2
CASSRDANYGYTF
TGTGCCAGCAGCAGGGACGCGAACTATGGCTACACCTTC
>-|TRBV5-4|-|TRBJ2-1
CASSLPSYNEQFF
TGTGCCAGCAGCTTACCCTCCTACAATGAGCAGTTCTTC
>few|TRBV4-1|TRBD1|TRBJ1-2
CASSQQGVYGYTF
TGCGCCAGCAGCCAACAGGGGGTCTATGGCTACACCTTC
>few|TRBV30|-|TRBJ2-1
CAWSIDEQFF
TGTGCCTGGAGTATCGATGAGCAGTTCTTC
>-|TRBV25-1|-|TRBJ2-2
CASKSTSNTGELFF
TGTGCCAGCAAAAGCACCTCGAACACCGGGGAGCTGTTTTTT
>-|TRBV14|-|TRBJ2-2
CASSQYQRGASGELFF
TGTGCCAGCAGCCAGTACCAGAGGGGCGCCTCCGGGGAGCTGTTTTTT
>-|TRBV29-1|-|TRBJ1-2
CSVGREDGYTF
TGCAGCGTTGGGAGGGAAGATGGCTACACCTTC
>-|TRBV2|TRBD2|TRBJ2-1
CASSPRTSTSEQFF
TGTGCCAGCAGCCCAAGGACTAGCACCAGTGAGCAGTTCTTC
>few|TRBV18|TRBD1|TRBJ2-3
CASSPFGTGTDTQYF
TGTGCCAGCTCACCGTTTGGGACAGGCACAGATACGCAGTATTTT
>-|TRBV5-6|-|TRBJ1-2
CASGLEVRGRYGYTF
TGTGCCAGCGGCTTGGAGGTCAGGGGAAGATATGGCTACACCTTC
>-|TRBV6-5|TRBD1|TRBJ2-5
CASSYGTGEETQYF
TGTGCCAGCAGTTACGGGACAGGGGAAGAGACCCAGTACTTC
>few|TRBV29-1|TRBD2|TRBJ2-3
CSVPGLSTDTQYF
TGCAGCGTTCCGGGACTAAGCACAGATACGCAGTATTTT
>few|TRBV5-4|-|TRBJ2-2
CASSSDSHTGELFF
TGTGCCAGCAGCTCGGACTCCCACACCGGGGAGCTGTTTTTT
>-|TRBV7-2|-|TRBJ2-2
CASSLIGTGELFF
TGTGCCAGCAGCTTAATCGGCACCGGGGAGCTGTTTTTT